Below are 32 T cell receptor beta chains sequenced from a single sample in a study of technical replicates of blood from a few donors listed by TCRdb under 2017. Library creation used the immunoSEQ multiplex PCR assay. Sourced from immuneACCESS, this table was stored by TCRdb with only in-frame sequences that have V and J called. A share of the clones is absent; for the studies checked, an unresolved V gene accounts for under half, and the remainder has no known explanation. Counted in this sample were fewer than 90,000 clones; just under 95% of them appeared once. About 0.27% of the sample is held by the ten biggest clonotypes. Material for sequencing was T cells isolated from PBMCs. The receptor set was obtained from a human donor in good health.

The CDR3 sequence is CASSYGTSGYNEQFF. CDR3 DNA sequence: TGTGCCAGCAGTTATGGCACTAGCGGGTACAATGAGCAGTTCTTC. V and J are TRBV6-5 and TRBJ2-1; the match to TRBD2 covers 9 bases. With V trimmed by 3 bases and J by 4 bases, 4 bases remained unmatched. The CDR3 loop spans 15 amino acids. Germline V gene sequence: CDR1 MNHEY, CDR2 SVGAGI.

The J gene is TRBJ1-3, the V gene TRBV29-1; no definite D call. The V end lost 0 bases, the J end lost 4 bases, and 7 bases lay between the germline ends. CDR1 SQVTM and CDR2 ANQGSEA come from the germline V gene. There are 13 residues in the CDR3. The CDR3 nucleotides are TGCAGCGTTGAAGAATACTTCGGAAACACCATATATTTT. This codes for CSVEEYFGNTIYF. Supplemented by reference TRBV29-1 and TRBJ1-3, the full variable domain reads SAVISQKPSRDICQRGTSLTIQCQVDSQVTMMFWYRQQPGQSLTLIATANQGSEATYESGFVIDKFPISRPNLTFSTLTVSNMSPEDSSIYLCSVEEYFGNTIYFGEGSWLTVV.

Written as DNA, the CDR3 is TGCAGCGTTGAAGGACAGGGATACACCGGGGAGCTGTTTTTT. It specifies CSVEGQGYTGELFF. This chain connects TRBV29-1 to TRBJ2-2; 7 nucleotides match TRBD1. CDR3 length: 14 residues. Trimming took 1 base from V and 3 from J; bases not matched to a gene: 2. Per the germline V gene, CDR1 is SQVTM and CDR2 is ANQGSEA.

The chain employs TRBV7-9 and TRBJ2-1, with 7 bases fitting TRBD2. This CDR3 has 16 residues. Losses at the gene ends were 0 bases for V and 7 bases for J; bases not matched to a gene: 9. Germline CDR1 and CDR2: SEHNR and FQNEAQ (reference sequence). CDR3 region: CASSLAWAGVENEQFF. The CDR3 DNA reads TGTGCCAGCAGCTTAGCCTGGGCGGGAGTAGAAAATGAGCAGTTCTTC.

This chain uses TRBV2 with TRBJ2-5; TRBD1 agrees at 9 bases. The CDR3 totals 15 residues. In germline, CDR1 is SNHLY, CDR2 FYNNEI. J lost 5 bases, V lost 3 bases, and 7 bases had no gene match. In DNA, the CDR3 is TGTGCCAGCAGTGAGGGGGGACAGGGACAGGAGACCCAGTACTTC. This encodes CASSEGGQGQETQYF.

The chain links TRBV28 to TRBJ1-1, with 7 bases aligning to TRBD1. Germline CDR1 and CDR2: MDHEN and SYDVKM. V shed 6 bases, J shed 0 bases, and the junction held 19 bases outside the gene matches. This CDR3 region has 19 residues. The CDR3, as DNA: TGTGCCAGCAGCCCAGGGTCCGTGACAGGGATCGTGTTGAACACTGAAGCTTTCTTT. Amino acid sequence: CASSPGSVTGIVLNTEAFF.

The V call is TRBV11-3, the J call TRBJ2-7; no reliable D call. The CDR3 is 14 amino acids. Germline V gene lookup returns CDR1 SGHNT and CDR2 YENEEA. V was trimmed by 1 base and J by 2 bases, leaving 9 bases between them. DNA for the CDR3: TGTGCCAGCAGCTTAGGTCCTACTCCCTACGAGCAGTACTTC. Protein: CASSLGPTPYEQYF.

CDR3 protein: CASSFSGIAGTYEQYF. CDR3 DNA sequence: TGTGCCAGCAGTTTTTCGGGGATAGCGGGAACCTACGAGCAGTACTTC. The V gene is TRBV27, the J gene TRBJ2-7; TRBD2 matches 8 bases. After removal of 3 bases from V and 2 bases from J, the junction contained 9 bases not matched to a gene. CDR3 length equals 16 residues. Per germline, CDR1 MNHEY and CDR2 SMNVEV (reference sequence).

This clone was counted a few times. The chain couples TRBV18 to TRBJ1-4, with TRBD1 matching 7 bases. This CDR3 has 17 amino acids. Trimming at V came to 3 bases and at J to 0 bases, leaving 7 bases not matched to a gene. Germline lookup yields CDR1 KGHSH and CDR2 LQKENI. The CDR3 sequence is CASSPVDRSTTNEKLFF. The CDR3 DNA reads TGTGCCAGCTCACCTGTGGACAGGAGTACAACTAATGAAAAACTGTTTTTT.

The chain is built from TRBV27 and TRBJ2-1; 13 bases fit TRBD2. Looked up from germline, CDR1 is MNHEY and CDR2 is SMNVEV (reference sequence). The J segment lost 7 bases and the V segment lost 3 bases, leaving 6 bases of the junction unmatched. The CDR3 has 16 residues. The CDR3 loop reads CASSLGTSGMANEQFF. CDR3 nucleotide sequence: TGTGCCAGCAGTTTGGGGACTAGCGGGATGGCTAATGAGCAGTTCTTC.

The CDR3 region has the DNA TGCAGTGCTCAACATGAAGCTTTCTTT. It yields the protein CSAQHEAFF. The rearrangement joins TRBV20-1 to TRBJ1-1; no reliable D call. Germline CDR1 DFQATT, CDR2 SNEGSKA (reference sequence). The CDR3 consists of 9 residues. V was trimmed by 5 bases and J by 7 bases, leaving 5 bases between them.

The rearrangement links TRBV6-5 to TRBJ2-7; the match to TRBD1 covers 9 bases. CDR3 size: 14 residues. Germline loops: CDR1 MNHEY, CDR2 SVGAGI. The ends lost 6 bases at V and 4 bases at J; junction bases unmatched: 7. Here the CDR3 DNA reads TGTGCCAGCAGAAGAGGGACAGGGAGGTACGAGCAGTACTTC. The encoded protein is CASRRGTGRYEQYF.

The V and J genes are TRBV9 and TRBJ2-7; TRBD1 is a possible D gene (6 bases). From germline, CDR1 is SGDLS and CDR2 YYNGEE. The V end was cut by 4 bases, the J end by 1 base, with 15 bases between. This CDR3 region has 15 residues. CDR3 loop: CASSHTGMGSYEQYF. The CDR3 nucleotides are TGTGCCAGCAGCCACACAGGGATGGGGTCCTACGAGCAGTACTTC.

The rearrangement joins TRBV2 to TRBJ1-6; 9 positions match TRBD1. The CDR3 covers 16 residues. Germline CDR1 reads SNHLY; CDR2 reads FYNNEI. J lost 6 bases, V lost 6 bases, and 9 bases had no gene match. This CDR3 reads CASSRDRESRNSPLHF. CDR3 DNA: TGTGCCAGCAGCCGGGACAGGGAGTCTCGTAATTCACCCCTCCACTTT.

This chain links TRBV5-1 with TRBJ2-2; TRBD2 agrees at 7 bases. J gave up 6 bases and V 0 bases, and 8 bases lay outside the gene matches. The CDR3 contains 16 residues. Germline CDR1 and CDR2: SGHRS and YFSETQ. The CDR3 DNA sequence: TGCGCCAGCAGCTTGGCCGGGCTAGCGGTCTCCGGGGAGCTGTTTTTT. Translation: CASSLAGLAVSGELFF.

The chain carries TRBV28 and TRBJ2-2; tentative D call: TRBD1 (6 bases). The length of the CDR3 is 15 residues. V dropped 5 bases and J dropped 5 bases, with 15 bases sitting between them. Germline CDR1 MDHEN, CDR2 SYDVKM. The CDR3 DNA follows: TGTGCCAGCAGTAGCGCAGGCCAGGGGACCGGGGAGCTGTTTTTT. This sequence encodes CASSSAGQGTGELFF.

The CDR3 DNA follows: TGTGCCAGCAGTTTCCAGGGTATAACCGGGGAGCTGTTTTTT. This translates into CASSFQGITGELFF. This chain joins TRBV27 and TRBJ2-2; possible D gene TRBD1, 5 bases. Germline CDR1 is MNHEY and CDR2 is SMNVEV (reference sequence). With 3 bases removed from V and 5 bases from J, the gap between germline ends came to 10 bases. The CDR3 contains 14 residues.

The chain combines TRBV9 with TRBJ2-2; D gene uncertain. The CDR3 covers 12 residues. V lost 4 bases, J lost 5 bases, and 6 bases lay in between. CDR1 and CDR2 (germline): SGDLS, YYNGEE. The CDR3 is CASSLLTGELFF. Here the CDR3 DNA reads TGTGCCAGCAGCCTTTTAACCGGGGAGCTGTTTTTT. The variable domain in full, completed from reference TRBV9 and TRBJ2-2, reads DSGVTQTPKHLITATGQRVTLRCSPRSGDLSVYWYQQSLDQGLQFLIQYYNGEERAKGNILERFSAQQFPDLHSELNLSSLELGDSALYFCASSLLTGELFFGEGSRLTVL.

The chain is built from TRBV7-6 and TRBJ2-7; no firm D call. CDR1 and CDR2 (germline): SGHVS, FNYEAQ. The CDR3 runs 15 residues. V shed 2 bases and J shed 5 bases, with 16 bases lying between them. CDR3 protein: CASSLSPYKRHEQYF. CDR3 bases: TGTGCCAGCAGCTTATCCCCCTATAAGAGGCACGAGCAGTACTTC.

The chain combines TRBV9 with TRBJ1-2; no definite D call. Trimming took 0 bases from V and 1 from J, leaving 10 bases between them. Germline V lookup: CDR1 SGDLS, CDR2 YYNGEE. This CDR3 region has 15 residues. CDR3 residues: CASSVVSGNNYGYTF. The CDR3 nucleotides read TGTGCCAGCAGCGTAGTGTCAGGCAATAACTATGGCTACACCTTC.

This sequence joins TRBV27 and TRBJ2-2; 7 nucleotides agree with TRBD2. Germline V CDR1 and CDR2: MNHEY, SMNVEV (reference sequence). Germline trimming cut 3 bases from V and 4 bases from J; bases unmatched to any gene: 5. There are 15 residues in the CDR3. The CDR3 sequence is CASSLLSGATGELFF. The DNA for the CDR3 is TGTGCCAGCAGTTTGCTCAGCGGGGCCACCGGGGAGCTGTTTTTT.

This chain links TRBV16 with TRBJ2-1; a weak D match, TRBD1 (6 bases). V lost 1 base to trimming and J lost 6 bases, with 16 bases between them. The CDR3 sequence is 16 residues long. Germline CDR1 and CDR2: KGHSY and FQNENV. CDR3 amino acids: CASSQYGGYPGNEQFF. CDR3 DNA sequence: TGTGCCAGCAGCCAATATGGGGGCTATCCTGGCAATGAGCAGTTCTTC.

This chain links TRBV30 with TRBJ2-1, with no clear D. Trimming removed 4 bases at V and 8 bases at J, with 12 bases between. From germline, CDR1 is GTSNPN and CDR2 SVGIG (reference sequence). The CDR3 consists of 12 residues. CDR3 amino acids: CAWIGVPHEQFF. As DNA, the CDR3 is TGTGCCTGGATTGGAGTTCCCCATGAGCAGTTCTTC.

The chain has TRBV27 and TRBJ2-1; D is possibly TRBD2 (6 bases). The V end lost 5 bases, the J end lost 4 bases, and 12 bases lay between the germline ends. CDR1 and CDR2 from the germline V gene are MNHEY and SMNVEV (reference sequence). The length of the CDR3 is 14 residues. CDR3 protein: CASSPRAGYNEQFF. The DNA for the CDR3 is TGTGCCAGCAGTCCGCGAGCGGGTTACAATGAGCAGTTCTTC.

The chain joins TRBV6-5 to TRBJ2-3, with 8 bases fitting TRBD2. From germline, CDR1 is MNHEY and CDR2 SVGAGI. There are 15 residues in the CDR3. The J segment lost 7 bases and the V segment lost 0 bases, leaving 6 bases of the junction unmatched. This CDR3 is CASSYSSGVPYTQYF. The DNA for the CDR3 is TGTGCCAGCAGTTACTCTAGCGGGGTACCGTATACGCAGTATTTT.

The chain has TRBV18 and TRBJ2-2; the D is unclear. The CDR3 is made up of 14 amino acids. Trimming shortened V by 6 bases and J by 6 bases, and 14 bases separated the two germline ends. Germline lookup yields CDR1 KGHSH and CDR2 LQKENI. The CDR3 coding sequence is TGTGCCAGCTCCGGCGGCCCGACCCCCGGGGAGCTGTTTTTT. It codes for CASSGGPTPGELFF.

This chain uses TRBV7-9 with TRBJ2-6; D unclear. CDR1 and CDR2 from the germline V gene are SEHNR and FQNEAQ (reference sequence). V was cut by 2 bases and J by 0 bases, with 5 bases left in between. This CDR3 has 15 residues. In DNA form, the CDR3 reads TGTGCCAGCAGCTTATCCGGCTCTGGGGCCAACGTCCTGACTTTC. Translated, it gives CASSLSGSGANVLTF.

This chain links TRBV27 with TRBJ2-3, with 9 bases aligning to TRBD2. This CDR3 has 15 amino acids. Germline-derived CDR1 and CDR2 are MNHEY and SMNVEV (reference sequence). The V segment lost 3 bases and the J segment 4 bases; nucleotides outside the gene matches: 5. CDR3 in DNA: TGTGCCAGCAGTTTTGTAGCGGGAGTCGCAGATACGCAGTATTTT. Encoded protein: CASSFVAGVADTQYF.

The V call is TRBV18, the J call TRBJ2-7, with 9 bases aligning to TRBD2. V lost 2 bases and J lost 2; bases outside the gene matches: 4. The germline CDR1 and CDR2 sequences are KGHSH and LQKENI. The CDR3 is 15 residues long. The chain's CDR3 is CASSPSSGGPYEQYF. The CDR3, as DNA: TGTGCCAGCTCACCATCAAGCGGGGGGCCCTACGAGCAGTACTTC.

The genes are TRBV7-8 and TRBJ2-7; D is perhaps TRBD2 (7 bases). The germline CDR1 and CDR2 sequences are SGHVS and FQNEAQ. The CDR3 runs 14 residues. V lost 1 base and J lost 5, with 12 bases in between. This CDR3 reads CASSLVGGGHEQYF. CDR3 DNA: TGTGCCAGCAGCTTAGTAGGGGGGGGCCACGAGCAGTACTTC.

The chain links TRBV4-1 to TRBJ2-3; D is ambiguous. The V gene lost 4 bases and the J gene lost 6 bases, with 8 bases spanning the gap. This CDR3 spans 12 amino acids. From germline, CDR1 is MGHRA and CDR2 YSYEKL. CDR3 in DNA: TGCGCCAGCAGCCTCCCCAGGGATACGCAGTATTTT. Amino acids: CASSLPRDTQYF.

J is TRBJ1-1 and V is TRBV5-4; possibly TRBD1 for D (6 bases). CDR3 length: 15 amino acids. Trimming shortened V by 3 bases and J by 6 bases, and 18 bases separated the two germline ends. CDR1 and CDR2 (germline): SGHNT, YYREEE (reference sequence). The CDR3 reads CASSSGRGGLSEAFF. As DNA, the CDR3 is TGTGCCAGCAGCTCCGGGCGGGGGGGGCTATCTGAAGCTTTCTTT.